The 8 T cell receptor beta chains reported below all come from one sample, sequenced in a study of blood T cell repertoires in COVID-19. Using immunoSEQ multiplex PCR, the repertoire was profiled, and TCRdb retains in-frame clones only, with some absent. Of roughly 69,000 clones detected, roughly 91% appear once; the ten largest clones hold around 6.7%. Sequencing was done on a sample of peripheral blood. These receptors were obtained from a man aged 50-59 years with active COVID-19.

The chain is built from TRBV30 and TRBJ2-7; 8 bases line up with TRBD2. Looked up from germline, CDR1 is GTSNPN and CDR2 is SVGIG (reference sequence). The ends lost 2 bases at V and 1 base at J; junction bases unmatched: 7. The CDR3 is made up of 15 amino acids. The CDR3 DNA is TGTGCCTGGAGTTATGCTAGCGGGCGTTCCTACGAGCAGTACTTC. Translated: CAWSYASGRSYEQYF.

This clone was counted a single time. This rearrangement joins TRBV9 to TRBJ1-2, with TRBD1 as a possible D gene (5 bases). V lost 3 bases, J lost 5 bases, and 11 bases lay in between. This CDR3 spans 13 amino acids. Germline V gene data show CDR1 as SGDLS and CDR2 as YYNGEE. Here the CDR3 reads CASSEGGDYGYTF. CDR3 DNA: TGTGCCAGCAGCGAGGGAGGGGATTATGGCTACACCTTC.

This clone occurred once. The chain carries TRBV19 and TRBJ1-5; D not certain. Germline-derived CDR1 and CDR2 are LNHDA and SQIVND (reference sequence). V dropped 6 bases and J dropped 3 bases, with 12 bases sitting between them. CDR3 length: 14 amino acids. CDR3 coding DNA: TGTGCCAGTAGAAAAGCGGGGATCAATCAGCCCCAGCATTTT. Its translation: CASRKAGINQPQHF. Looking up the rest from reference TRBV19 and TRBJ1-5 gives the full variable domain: DGGITQSPKYLFRKEGQNVTLSCEQNLNHDAMYWYRQDPGQGLRLIYYSQIVNDFQKGDIAEGYSVSREKKESFPLTVTSAQKNPTAFYLCASRKAGINQPQHFGDGTRLSIL.

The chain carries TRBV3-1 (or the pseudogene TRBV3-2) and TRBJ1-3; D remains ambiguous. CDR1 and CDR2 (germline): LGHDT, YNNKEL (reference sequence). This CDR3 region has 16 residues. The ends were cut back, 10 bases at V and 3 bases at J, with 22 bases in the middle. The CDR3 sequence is CATSTMRGAGGNTIYF. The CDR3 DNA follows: TGTGCCACCTCGACTATGCGGGGAGCTGGTGGAAACACCATATATTTT.

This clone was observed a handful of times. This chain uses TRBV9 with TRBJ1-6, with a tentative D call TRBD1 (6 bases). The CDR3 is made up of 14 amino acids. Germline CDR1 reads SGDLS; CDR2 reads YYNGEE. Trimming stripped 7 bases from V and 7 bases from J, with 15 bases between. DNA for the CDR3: TGTGCCAGCGGAGAGGGGACACTAAATTCACCCCTCCACTTT. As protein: CASGEGTLNSPLHF.

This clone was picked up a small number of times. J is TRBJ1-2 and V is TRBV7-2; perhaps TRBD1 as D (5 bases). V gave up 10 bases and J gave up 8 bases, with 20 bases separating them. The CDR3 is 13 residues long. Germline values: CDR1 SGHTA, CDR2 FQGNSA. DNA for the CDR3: TGTGCCACCCCCCCTTGGGGGGGTCAAGGCTACACCTTC. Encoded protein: CATPPWGGQGYTF. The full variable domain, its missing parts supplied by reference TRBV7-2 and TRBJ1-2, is GAGVSQSPSNKVTEKGKDVELRCDPISGHTALYWYRQSLGQGLEFLIYFQGNSAPDKSGLPSDRFSAERTGGSVSTLTIQRTQQEDSAVYLCATPPWGGQGYTFGSGTRLTVV.

The CDR3 loop is CASSLSFGQRGRTGELFF. In DNA form, the CDR3 reads TGTGCCAGCAGCCTCTCTTTTGGCCAGCGGGGGCGAACCGGGGAGCTGTTTTTT. The chain recombines TRBV4-2 with TRBJ2-2, with 8 bases identical to TRBD2. CDR3 length: 18 amino acids. The trim removed 4 bases at V and 5 bases at J, leaving 15 bases unmatched. Germline V CDR1 and CDR2: LGHNA, YNFKEQ.

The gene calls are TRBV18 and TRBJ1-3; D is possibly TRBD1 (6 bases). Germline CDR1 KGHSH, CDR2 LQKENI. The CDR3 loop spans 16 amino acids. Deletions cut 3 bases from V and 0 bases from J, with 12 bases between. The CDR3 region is CASSPADSRSGNTIYF. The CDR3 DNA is TGTGCCAGCTCACCTGCGGACAGCCGCTCTGGAAACACCATATATTTT.